A single sample is the source of the 9 T cell receptor beta chains below, sequenced in a study of circulating CD8 cells and anti-PD-1 response in melanoma. Four subsets defined by PD-1 and/or TIGIT were sorted from live CD3+CD8+TCRalphabeta+ cells. The QIAseq Immune Repertoire TCR panel built the libraries from roughly 15 ng of total RNA. TCRdb fed the reads into MiXCR, producing one record per CDR3 protein. The table includes fewer than 1,000 distinct CDR3 sequences, around 7% detected once. This material consisted of CD8+ T cells from PBMCs, taken at baseline or after one month of anti-PD-1 therapy (not recorded which). The receptor set was obtained from a human donor with melanoma.

By sample share, this clonotype is large. This rearrangement joins TRBV4-1 to TRBJ2-7; D ambiguous. The germline V and J ends were trimmed by 1 base and 5 bases, with 9 bases remaining between them. The CDR3 length is 13 residues. Germline V CDR1 and CDR2: MGHRA, YSYEKL. This CDR3 reads CASSQARQNEQYF. CDR3 sequence (DNA): TGCGCCAGCAGCCAAGCCCGCCAGAACGAGCAGTACTTC.

This clonotype is labeled medium-sized (0.01 to 0.1%). V and J are TRBV6-5 and TRBJ2-3; 8 bases are a match to TRBD1. V gave up 4 bases and J gave up 1 base; unmatched junction bases: 4. The V gene's germline CDR1 is MNHEY and CDR2 SVGAGI. The CDR3 is made up of 15 amino acids. The CDR3 region is CASSFGQGGTDTQYF. CDR3 bases: TGTGCCAGCAGTTTCGGACAGGGAGGCACAGATACGCAGTATTTT.

This clonotype is labeled large. The chain links TRBV28 to TRBJ1-2; D remains ambiguous. Germline V gene lookup returns CDR1 MDHEN and CDR2 SYDVKM. This CDR3 region has 14 residues. V was shortened by 3 bases and J by 1 base, with 9 bases between the two germline ends. This chain's CDR3 is CASSFQNSNYGYTF. CDR3 coding DNA: TGTGCCAGCAGTTTTCAGAATAGTAACTATGGCTACACCTTC.

This clonotype is judged medium-sized. The rearrangement links TRBV5-4 to TRBJ2-2, with D uncertain. Looked up from germline, CDR1 is SGHNT and CDR2 is YYREEE (reference sequence). The CDR3 consists of 15 residues. Trimming removed 4 bases at V and 1 base at J, with 11 bases between. For the CDR3, the DNA is TGTGCCAGCAGCCCCACAGACCAGAACACCGGGGAGCTGTTTTTT. This encodes CASSPTDQNTGELFF.

In its sample, this clonotype ranks as large. The J gene is TRBJ2-7, the V gene TRBV20-1; D remains unclear. Germline V lookup: CDR1 DFQATT, CDR2 SNEGSKA (reference sequence). This CDR3 has 13 residues. The germline V and J ends were trimmed by 0 bases and 7 bases, with 13 bases remaining between them. CDR3 residues: CSAREYLPGEQYF. The CDR3 coding sequence is TGCAGTGCTAGAGAGTACCTACCGGGTGAGCAGTACTTC.

This clonotype rates as large. The chain is built from TRBV11-2 and TRBJ2-7, with TRBD1 matching over 7 bases. Germline lookup yields CDR1 SGHAT and CDR2 FQNNGV. V shed 6 bases and J 2 bases; nucleotides not matched to a gene: 13. This CDR3 is built from 16 residues. In DNA, the CDR3 is TGTGCCAGCAGGGGAAAACAGGGGATTTTCGCCTACGAGCAGTACTTC. Its protein product is CASRGKQGIFAYEQYF.

This clonotype is categorized as medium-sized. The chain has TRBV20-1 and TRBJ2-5; a possible D gene is TRBD1 (6 bases). This CDR3 has 15 residues. CDR1 is DFQATT, CDR2 SNEGSKA, per germline (reference sequence). In nucleotides, the CDR3 is TGCAGCGGCCACCCGGGTGGGCAGGGGAAGGAGACCCAGTACTTC. Protein sequence: CSGHPGGQGKETQYF.

This clonotype was seen a handful of times. This rearrangement joins TRBV20-1 to TRBJ2-7, with D tentatively TRBD1 (6 bases). Germline CDR1 is DFQATT and CDR2 is SNEGSKA (reference sequence). CDR3 length equals 12 residues. Between the trimmed V and J ends, which lost 4 bases and 4 bases, there was a span of 11 bases. CDR3 bases: TGCAGTGCTACCAGCCAGGGGTACGAGCAGTACTTC. Encoded protein: CSATSQGYEQYF.

By proportion, this clonotype is medium-sized. The chain is built from TRBV19 and TRBJ1-2; 7 bases agree with TRBD1. Germline V gene sequence: CDR1 LNHDA, CDR2 SQIVND (reference sequence). Trimming took 4 bases from V and 8 from J; bases not matched to a gene: 13. CDR3 size: 15 residues. The CDR3 reads CASSTRVRDRDGYTF. CDR3 DNA sequence: TGTGCCAGTAGTACCCGAGTCCGGGACAGAGACGGCTACACCTTC.